This T cell receptor (beta chain) was found in a study of shared clonotypes between healthy human individuals. This CDR3 has 11 residues. V was shortened by 5 bases and J by 5 bases, with 10 bases between the two germline ends. Germline V gene lookup returns CDR1 GTSNPN and CDR2 SVGIG (reference sequence). TCRdb's table, derived via immunoSEQ multiplex PCR, lists solely in-frame clones and lacks some. This table holds about 2.2 million clones, 85% to 95% found once. Naive-designated CD8 cells lacked CD45RO, were positively enriched for CCR7, and omitted terminally differentiated effector memory CD45RA+ cells.

The chain joins TRBV30 to TRBJ2-7; TRBD2 might be the D (5 bases). Sequencing was done on a sample of naive CD8+ T cells from PBMCs. This TCR came from a man between 18 and 29 years old in good health. Some clones in this sample may be carry-over from other donors' samples. In nucleotides, the CDR3 is TGTGCCTGGCTTCGGGGTAACGAGCAGTACTTC. Protein: CAWLRGNEQYF.